This TCR beta chain emerged from a study of low-dose radiotherapy and immunotherapy resistance in tumors. As for the study in general: On a schedule of every two weeks, intravenous cyclophosphamide at a dose of 200 mg/m2 was delivered one day before each radiation and immunotherapy administration.

Documented time point: before trial treatment. The donors' regimen was nivolumab, ipilimumab, aspirin, low-dose cyclophosphamide and low-dose radiotherapy. This clonotype was seen at least ten times. Primers used for first-strand cDNA, a TRAV- and TRBV-specific set, covered both alpha and beta chains. For amplifying TCRs, the PCR ran for approximately 18 cycles with Phusion, which was used together with a constant-region primer and the adapter on the V primers. TCRdb reanalysed the reads using MiXCR and keeps one entry per CDR3 protein. The sample includes around 80,000 distinct CDR3 sequences, around 18% of them seen just once. CDR1 and CDR2 (germline): MNHNY, SVGAGI (reference sequence). This CDR3 is built from 12 residues. With 6 bases removed from V and 5 bases from J, the gap between germline ends came to 11 bases.

The chain uses TRBV6-6 and TRBJ2-7, with D possibly matching TRBD1 (5 bases). Sequences were derived from PBMCs, sampled before treatment. This sequence was found in a male donor with prostate cancer. CDR3 nucleotide sequence: TGTGCCAGCAGCCCACAGGCCGACGAGCAGTACTTC. The encoded protein is CASSPQADEQYF.